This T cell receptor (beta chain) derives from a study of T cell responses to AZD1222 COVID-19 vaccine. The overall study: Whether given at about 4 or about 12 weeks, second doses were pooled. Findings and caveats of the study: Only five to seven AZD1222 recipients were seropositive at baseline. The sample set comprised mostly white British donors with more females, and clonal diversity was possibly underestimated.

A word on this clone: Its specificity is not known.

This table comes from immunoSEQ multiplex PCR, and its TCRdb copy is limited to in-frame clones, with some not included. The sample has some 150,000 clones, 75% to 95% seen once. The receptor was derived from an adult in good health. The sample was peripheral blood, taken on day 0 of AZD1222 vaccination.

The CDR3 region has the DNA TGTGCCTGGAGTCGGGGAGGGTTCAATCAGCCCCAGCATTTT. This codes for CAWSRGGFNQPQHF. The chain employs TRBV30 and TRBJ1-5; D not resolved. Germline-derived CDR1 and CDR2 are GTSNPN and SVGIG (reference sequence). The CDR3 has 14 residues. V shed 2 bases and J shed 3 bases, with 11 bases lying between them.